This entry lists 14 T cell receptor beta chains sequenced from one sample in a study of blood T cell repertoires in COVID-19. The method was immunoSEQ multiplex PCR; TCRdb's version includes in-frame clones alone and lacks a portion of them. This sample has over 250,000 clones, with approximately 90% found just once. The sample consisted of PBMCs or T cells enriched from blood (not recorded which). The receptors stem from a woman aged 18-29 years who had recovered from COVID-19.

The rearrangement joins TRBV29-1 to TRBJ1-1, with a weak D call TRBD1 (5 bases). There are 14 residues in the CDR3. Trimming left V 4 bases short and J 0 bases short, with 12 bases between. The germline V gene has CDR1 SQVTM and CDR2 ANQGSEA. The CDR3 DNA follows: TGCAGCGTTGTTGGGGCCACCATGAACACTGAAGCTTTCTTT. Translating gives CSVVGATMNTEAFF.

The chain links TRBV7-9 to TRBJ1-4; 7 positions match TRBD1. With V trimmed by 0 bases and J by 8 bases, 6 bases remained unmatched. The CDR3 runs 15 residues. Germline-derived CDR1 and CDR2 are SEHNR and FQNEAQ (reference sequence). CDR3 in DNA: TGTGCCAGCAGCTTAGCGACAGGGTCTGAAGAAAAACTGTTTTTT. It encodes CASSLATGSEEKLFF.

This chain links TRBV10-3 with TRBJ2-5; D may be TRBD2 (7 bases). This CDR3 is 13 amino acids long. Trimming cost V 7 bases and J 2 bases, with 11 bases left between them. CDR1 and CDR2 from the germline V gene are ENHRY and SYGVKD. This CDR3 reads CAIMAGAQETQYF. The CDR3 nucleotides read TGTGCCATCATGGCGGGGGCACAAGAGACCCAGTACTTC.

This chain joins TRBV7-9 and TRBJ2-7; D might be TRBD2 (6 bases). Germline assignment: CDR1 SEHNR and CDR2 FQNEAQ (reference sequence). The CDR3 sequence is 13 residues long. V lost 0 bases and J lost 7, with 10 bases in between. CDR3 sequence reads: CASSLAGGREQYF. The CDR3 coding sequence is TGTGCCAGCAGCTTAGCGGGGGGACGGGAGCAGTACTTC.

The chain employs TRBV18 and TRBJ1-6; the match to TRBD1 covers 7 bases. CDR1 and CDR2 (germline): KGHSH, LQKENI. CDR3 length: 17 residues. J lost 7 bases, V lost 4 bases, and 13 bases had no gene match. The CDR3 here is CASSRAIVGTENSPLHF. The CDR3 DNA reads as TGTGCCAGCTCACGAGCCATCGTGGGGACAGAAAATTCACCCCTCCACTTT.

The rearrangement joins TRBV28 to TRBJ2-5; 7 nucleotides match TRBD2. This CDR3 spans 17 amino acids. Germline V gives CDR1 MDHEN, CDR2 SYDVKM. V trimming: 2 bases; J trimming: 3 bases; junction bases outside the gene matches: 12. CDR3 sequence: CASSLGRQGRVEETQYF. The CDR3 nucleotides read TGTGCCAGCAGTTTAGGCCGCCAAGGGAGGGTAGAAGAGACCCAGTACTTC. The full variable domain, with the rest looked up from reference TRBV28 and TRBJ2-5, is DVKVTQSSRYLVKRTGEKVFLECVQDMDHENMFWYRQDPGLGLRLIYFSYDVKMKEKGDIPEGYSVSREKKERFSLILESASTNQTSMYLCASSLGRQGRVEETQYFGPGTRLLVL.

This sequence joins TRBV5-1 and TRBJ1-2; 7 bases align to TRBD1. CDR3 length: 16 residues. J lost 1 base, V lost 0 bases, and 6 bases had no gene match. In germline, CDR1 is SGHRS, CDR2 YFSETQ. The CDR3 nucleotides read TGCGCCAGCAGCTTGGGTGGGACAGAGTTTAACTATGGCTACACCTTC. Translating it yields CASSLGGTEFNYGYTF. Combining the CDR3 with reference TRBV5-1 and TRBJ1-2 gives the whole variable domain KAGVTQTPRYLIKTRGQQVTLSCSPISGHRSVSWYQQTPGQGLQFLFEYFSETQRNKGNFPGRFSGRQFSNSRSEMNVSTLELGDSALYLCASSLGGTEFNYGYTFGSGTRLTVV.

J is TRBJ2-5 and V is TRBV28; 7 bases line up with TRBD1. The trim removed 6 bases at V and 5 bases at J, leaving 9 bases unmatched. This CDR3 has 14 amino acids. The germline V gene encodes CDR1 MDHEN and CDR2 SYDVKM. This chain's CDR3 is CASSQIQGMETQYF. As DNA, the CDR3 is TGTGCCAGCAGCCAAATACAGGGGATGGAGACCCAGTACTTC.

The V gene is TRBV21-1, the J gene TRBJ1-2; the listed D gene, TRBD1, was not tested against the DNA. TRBV21-1 is a pseudogene. The CDR3 totals 14 residues. DNA of the CDR3: TGTGCCAGCACCCGACAGGGGGCACGATCTGGCTACACCTTC. Translated: CASTRQGARSGYTF.

The V call is TRBV6-1, the J call TRBJ1-4, with a possible D match to TRBD1 (5 bases). CDR3 length: 16 residues. The germline V and J ends were trimmed by 1 base and 7 bases, with 16 bases remaining between them. Germline CDR1 and CDR2: MNHNS and SASEGT. The CDR3 nucleotides read TGTGCCAGCAGTGAAGGTCTCGGGGGGGGTAGTGAAAAACTGTTTTTT. This gives the protein CASSEGLGGGSEKLFF.

The rearrangement uses TRBV27 and TRBJ2-1; 9 nucleotides match TRBD2. Trimming at V came to 0 bases and at J to 7 bases, leaving 7 bases not matched to a gene. The germline CDR1 and CDR2 sequences are MNHEY and SMNVEV (reference sequence). The CDR3 runs 16 residues. CDR3 bases: TGTGCCAGCAGTTTATCTGTAGCGGGAGCGGAGAATGAGCAGTTCTTC. Its protein is CASSLSVAGAENEQFF.

V usage is TRBV7-9 and J usage is TRBJ1-1; 7 nucleotides align to TRBD1. CDR1 and CDR2 (germline): SEHNR, FQNEAQ (reference sequence). The CDR3 totals 14 residues. Trimming at V came to 2 bases and at J to 1 base, leaving 1 base not matched to a gene. The CDR3 spells CASSLTGANTEAFF. CDR3 DNA: TGTGCCAGCAGCTTAACAGGGGCGAACACTGAAGCTTTCTTT.

The rearrangement uses TRBV7-6 and TRBJ1-5; 9 bases agree with TRBD1. Trimming took 1 base from V and 6 from J; bases not matched to a gene: 4. The CDR3 sequence is 15 residues long. Germline CDR1 reads SGHVS; CDR2 reads FNYEAQ. The CDR3 DNA sequence: TGTGCCAGCAGCTTAGGGACAGGGGAGGGTCAGCCCCAGCATTTT. This codes for CASSLGTGEGQPQHF.

This chain's CDR3 is CASSLEMDRSWEQYF. The CDR3 DNA sequence: TGTGCCAGCAGCCTCGAAATGGACAGGTCATGGGAGCAGTACTTC. The V gene is TRBV7-9, the J gene TRBJ2-7; 7 nucleotides line up with TRBD1. CDR1 is SEHNR and CDR2 is FQNEAQ in the germline V gene (reference sequence). This CDR3 comprises 15 residues. The V segment lost 5 bases and the J segment 7 bases; nucleotides outside the gene matches: 14.